Reported below is one T cell receptor beta chain. Generated by immunoSEQ multiplex PCR, the TCRdb table keeps only in-frame clones and is missing some. The sample yields around 45,000 clones, roughly 80% seen once. There are 15 residues in the CDR3. V shed 2 bases and J 9 bases; nucleotides not matched to a gene: 7. Germline loops: CDR1 MNHEY, CDR2 SVGAGI. The entry originates in a study of memory CD4+ T cells and cytomegalovirus serostatus. The sort gate was single viable CD3+CD4+CD8-CD45RO+ cells for memory CD4+ T cells. Sample: memory CD4+ T cells from blood. The rearrangement uses TRBV6-5 and TRBJ1-6, with 7 positions matching TRBD1. This receptor was identified in an adult in good health and CMV-seronegative. CDR3 sequence reads: CASSYGTARGSPLHF. The DNA of the CDR3 is TGTGCCAGCAGTTACGGGACAGCCCGGGGTTCACCCCTCCACTTT.